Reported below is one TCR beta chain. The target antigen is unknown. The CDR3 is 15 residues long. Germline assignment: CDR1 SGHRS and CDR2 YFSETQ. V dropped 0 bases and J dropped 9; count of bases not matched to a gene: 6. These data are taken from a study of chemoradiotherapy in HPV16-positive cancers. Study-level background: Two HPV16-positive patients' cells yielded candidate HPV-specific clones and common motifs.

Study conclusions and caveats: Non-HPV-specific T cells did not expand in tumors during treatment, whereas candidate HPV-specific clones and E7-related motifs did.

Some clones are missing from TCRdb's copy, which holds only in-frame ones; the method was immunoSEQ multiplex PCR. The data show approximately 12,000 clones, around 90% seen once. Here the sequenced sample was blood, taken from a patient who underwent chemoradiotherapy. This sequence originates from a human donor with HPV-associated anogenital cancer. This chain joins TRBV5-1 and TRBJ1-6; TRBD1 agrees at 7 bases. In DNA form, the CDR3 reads TGCGCCAGCAGCTTGGATTCCAGGGGGGGTTCACCCCTCCACTTT. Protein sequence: CASSLDSRGGSPLHF.